Each of the 30 T cell receptor beta chains below was sequenced from the same sample in a study of T cells in Graves' hyperthyroidism and ophthalmopathy (dated by TCRdb to 2018 to 2020). The receptor library was made with multiplex PCR. Instrument on record: Illumina HiSeq 2000. TCR beta CDR3 regions were amplified from RNA transcripts. A first-round RT-PCR of the TCR CDR3 used the HTBI primer set with the Qiagen OneStep RT-PCR kit. TCRdb reprocessed the public reads (quality trimming at Q25 with fastp, clone calling with MiXCR) and kept in-frame beta chains. Identical CDR3 proteins give one entry, which carries the most common genes and DNA. Present in this sample are roughly 530,000 distinct CDR3 sequences, 17% of which were seen just once. Clones ranked in the top ten supply 17% of the sample. Sequenced: blood. The receptors come from a woman between 18 and 29 years old with Graves' ophthalmopathy.

This clonotype was counted at least ten times. The chain recombines TRBV6-2 or TRBV6-3 with TRBJ2-1; 10 bases map to TRBD2. This CDR3 has 17 amino acids. After removal of 6 bases from V and 4 bases from J, the junction contained 12 bases not matched to a gene. Germline V gene lookup returns CDR1 MNHEY and CDR2 SVGEGT. The CDR3 nucleotides read TGTGCCAGCAGCCGAGCCCCAGCGGGAGGGGGGTACAATGAGCAGTTCTTC. Translating it yields CASSRAPAGGGYNEQFF.

In its sample, this clonotype was seen many times. This sequence joins TRBV5-5 and TRBJ2-3, with a possible D match to TRBD2 (5 bases). This CDR3 has 14 residues. Trimming cost V 5 bases and J 0 bases, with 10 bases left between them. Per the germline V gene, CDR1 is SGHKS and CDR2 is YYEKEE (reference sequence). CDR3 DNA sequence: TGTGCCAGCAGGGACTCACCTAGCACAGATACGCAGTATTTT. Translated, it gives CASRDSPSTDTQYF.

This clonotype was counted many times. The V call is TRBV28, the J call TRBJ1-1; 7 positions match TRBD1. Losses at the gene ends were 6 bases for V and 5 bases for J; bases not matched to a gene: 9. The germline V gene has CDR1 MDHEN and CDR2 SYDVKM. The CDR3 covers 14 residues. The CDR3 reads CASSRTGSVTEAFF. In DNA form, the CDR3 reads TGTGCCAGCAGCCGGACAGGAAGTGTGACTGAAGCTTTCTTT.

The J gene is TRBJ1-1, the V gene TRBV24-1; D is unclear. V was shortened by 3 bases and J by 11 bases, with 18 bases between the two germline ends. Germline CDR1 reads KGHDR; CDR2 reads SFDVKD. There are 14 residues in the CDR3. The CDR3 DNA sequence: TGTGCCACCAGTGATCCCGGTCAAGTGGGAGGGGCTTTCTTT. Encoded protein: CATSDPGQVGGAFF.

This clonotype was seen repeatedly, ten times or more. The chain couples TRBV2 to TRBJ2-3, with 9 bases fitting TRBD2. This CDR3 contains 16 residues. Germline V gene lookup returns CDR1 SNHLY and CDR2 FYNNEI. V gave up 6 bases and J gave up 0 bases; unmatched junction bases: 7. In DNA, the CDR3 is TGTGCCAGCAGACCCACTAGCGGGTCTAGCACAGATACGCAGTATTTT. This translates into CASRPTSGSSTDTQYF.

This clonotype was seen repeatedly, ten times or more. The chain employs TRBV30 and TRBJ1-1; D is ambiguous. The V end was cut by 4 bases, the J end by 3 bases, with 12 bases between. CDR3 size: 13 residues. Germline lookup yields CDR1 GTSNPN and CDR2 SVGIG (reference sequence). The CDR3 DNA sequence: TGTGCCTGGACGGTGGGGTCGGACACTGAAGCTTTCTTT. Its protein product is CAWTVGSDTEAFF.

This clonotype was detected ten times or more. The CDR3: CASSLAGSQPQHF. The CDR3 DNA reads as TGTGCCAGCAGTTTGGCAGGGTCGCAGCCCCAGCATTTT. This chain links TRBV28 with TRBJ1-5, with a weak D call TRBD1 (5 bases). V lost 3 bases and J lost 7, with 10 bases in between. This CDR3 is 13 amino acids long. Germline V gene sequence: CDR1 MDHEN, CDR2 SYDVKM.

As for this clonotype: This may come from a read error, since a much larger clone is one base off. The chain uses TRBV6-1 and TRBJ2-1; 11 nucleotides agree with TRBD2. Per the germline V gene, CDR1 is MNHNS and CDR2 is SASEGT. The CDR3 contains 15 residues. The CDR3 DNA reads TGTGCCAGCAGTGAGATAGCGGGGGGGAACAATGAGCGGTTCTTC. It encodes CASSEIAGGNNERFF.

In its sample, this clonotype was seen many times. This sequence joins TRBV7-2 and TRBJ2-7; D not resolved. Trimming left V 1 base short and J 0 bases short, with 7 bases between. This CDR3 contains 14 residues. The germline V gene has CDR1 SGHTA and CDR2 FQGNSA. DNA of the CDR3: TGTGCCAGCAGCTTAGGCAGTAGCTCCTACGAGCAGTACTTC. Translation: CASSLGSSSYEQYF. The complete variable domain, with remaining parts taken from reference TRBV7-2 and TRBJ2-7, reads GAGVSQSPSNKVTEKGKDVELRCDPISGHTALYWYRQSLGQGLEFLIYFQGNSAPDKSGLPSDRFSAERTGGSVSTLTIQRTQQEDSAVYLCASSLGSSSYEQYFGPGTRLTVT.

This clonotype appeared many times. The chain recombines TRBV11-2 with TRBJ2-2; D remains unclear. Germline V CDR1 and CDR2: SGHAT, FQNNGV. The CDR3 sequence is 16 residues long. The V and J ends lost 3 bases and 0 bases respectively, with 11 bases between them. As DNA, the CDR3 is TGTGCCAGCAGCTTCGACACGCGTGCGAACACCGGGGAGCTGTTTTTT. Its protein is CASSFDTRANTGELFF.

The V gene is TRBV30, the J gene TRBJ2-1, with 7 bases matching TRBD1. With 8 bases clipped from V and 4 bases from J, the junction kept 11 bases outside the gene matches. The germline CDR1 and CDR2 sequences are GTSNPN and SVGIG (reference sequence). The CDR3 has 14 amino acids. The CDR3 here is CAGALRTGYNEQFF. In DNA form, the CDR3 reads TGTGCCGGGGCCCTCCGGACAGGTTACAATGAGCAGTTCTTC.

This clonotype was counted ten times or more. This sequence joins TRBV11-3 and TRBJ2-5; 8 bases align to TRBD1. Germline V gene sequence: CDR1 SGHNT, CDR2 YENEEA. The CDR3 has 17 residues. Trimming cost V 3 bases and J 1 base; bases outside gene matches: 10. CDR3 loop: CASSLGQRGTGQETQYF. Here the CDR3 DNA reads TGTGCCAGCAGCTTGGGACAACGGGGGACAGGCCAAGAGACCCAGTACTTC.

The chain has TRBV28 and TRBJ2-1; TRBD2 matches at 16 bases. The CDR3 has 17 residues. Germline lookup yields CDR1 MDHEN and CDR2 SYDVKM. Trimming at V came to 4 bases and at J to 5 bases, leaving 5 bases not matched to a gene. The CDR3 sequence: CASSSGLAGGFHNEQFF. In DNA form, the CDR3 reads TGTGCCAGCAGTTCGGGACTAGCGGGGGGGTTCCACAATGAGCAGTTCTTC. Full variable domain (remainder filled in from reference TRBV28 and TRBJ2-1): DVKVTQSSRYLVKRTGEKVFLECVQDMDHENMFWYRQDPGLGLRLIYFSYDVKMKEKGDIPEGYSVSREKKERFSLILESASTNQTSMYLCASSSGLAGGFHNEQFFGPGTRLTVL.

This clonotype was recorded at least ten times. As DNA, the CDR3 is TGTGCCAGCAGTGAGATGGGCGGGGTTGGCTCCTACGAGCAGTACTTC. It encodes CASSEMGGVGSYEQYF. The chain joins TRBV6-1 to TRBJ2-7, with D perhaps matching TRBD2 (6 bases). Per the germline V gene, CDR1 is MNHNS and CDR2 is SASEGT. This CDR3 has 16 amino acids. V was trimmed by 3 bases and J by 0 bases, leaving 15 bases between them.

This clonotype has a handful of counts. This chain connects TRBV6-5 to TRBJ1-2; D uncertain. Deletions cut 0 bases from V and 2 bases from J, with 10 bases between. Per germline, CDR1 MNHEY and CDR2 SVGAGI. The CDR3 covers 15 residues. CDR3 region: CASSYSRPSNYGYTF. In DNA, the CDR3 is TGTGCCAGCAGTTACTCGAGGCCTTCGAACTATGGCTACACCTTC.

This chain links TRBV7-6 with TRBJ2-3, with D maybe TRBD1 (5 bases). The V end lost 4 bases, the J end lost 2 bases, and 7 bases lay between the germline ends. Germline V CDR1 and CDR2: SGHVS, FNYEAQ. The CDR3 length is 13 residues. CDR3 nucleotide sequence: TGTGCCAGCAGCTCAGGGATCACAGATACGCAGTATTTT. Translation: CASSSGITDTQYF.

On this clonotype itself: A much larger clone lies one base from this, so it may be a read error. The chain joins TRBV6-2 or TRBV6-3 to TRBJ1-1; no firm D call. Germline-derived CDR1 and CDR2 are MNHEY and SVGEGT. The CDR3 runs 13 residues. CDR3 bases: TGTGCCAGCAGTTACTCCCAAAGAACTGAAGCTCTCTTT. Its translation is CASSYSQRTEALF.

This clonotype came up many times. The rearrangement links TRBV27 to TRBJ2-5; TRBD2 aligns across 13 bases. The CDR3 is made up of 18 amino acids. V shed 4 bases and J 2 bases; nucleotides not matched to a gene: 10. The germline V gene encodes CDR1 MNHEY and CDR2 SMNVEV (reference sequence). CDR3 amino acids: CASSWGLGLAGEQETQYF. The CDR3 DNA reads TGTGCCAGCAGTTGGGGCCTCGGACTAGCGGGAGAGCAAGAGACCCAGTACTTC.

There are a few counts of this clonotype. The chain links TRBV6-4 to TRBJ2-3, with D possibly being TRBD2 (6 bases). This CDR3 has 14 amino acids. Trimming cost V 8 bases and J 4 bases, with 16 bases left between them. CDR1 and CDR2 from the germline V gene are MRHNA and SNTAGT. This CDR3 reads CASGGTGEADTQYF. CDR3 coding DNA: TGTGCCAGCGGGGGGACGGGGGAGGCAGATACGCAGTATTTT.

This clonotype was seen ten or more times. This chain uses TRBV6-1 with TRBJ1-1; weak D call: TRBD1 (6 bases). V lost 7 bases to trimming and J lost 5 bases, with 20 bases between them. Germline lookup yields CDR1 MNHNS and CDR2 SASEGT. CDR3 length: 15 amino acids. CDR3 residues: CASTKSGQPKTEAFF. CDR3 in DNA: TGTGCCAGCACCAAAAGCGGACAGCCGAAGACTGAAGCTTTCTTT.

This clonotype was counted many times. V gene TRBV28 combines with J gene TRBJ1-2; D possibly corresponds to TRBD1 (5 bases). Between the trimmed V and J ends, which lost 5 bases and 1 base, there was a span of 11 bases. The CDR3 loop spans 14 amino acids. Germline assignment: CDR1 MDHEN and CDR2 SYDVKM. The CDR3 DNA reads TGTGCCAGCAGTGCGAGCGGGGGTAACTATGGCTACACCTTC. This sequence encodes CASSASGGNYGYTF.

This clonotype was recorded at least ten times. The chain has TRBV7-9 and TRBJ1-3, with D possibly TRBD1 on 5 matching bases. Germline-derived CDR1 and CDR2 are SEHNR and FQNEAQ (reference sequence). Between the trimmed V and J ends, which lost 0 bases and 2 bases, there was a span of 8 bases. CDR3 size: 15 residues. The CDR3 reads CASSLAQGAGNTIYF. DNA of the CDR3: TGTGCCAGCAGCTTAGCGCAAGGGGCTGGAAACACCATATATTTT.

This clonotype was recorded at least ten times. The J gene is TRBJ2-1, the V gene TRBV2; 11 bases fit TRBD2. The V segment lost 6 bases and the J segment 0 bases; nucleotides outside the gene matches: 4. Germline V CDR1 and CDR2: SNHLY, FYNNEI. This CDR3 has 16 residues. CDR3 nucleotides: TGTGCCAGCAGAAGACTAGCGGGAAGCTCCTACAATGAGCAGTTCTTC. It encodes CASRRLAGSSYNEQFF.

This clonotype was seen many times. The chain uses TRBV7-9 and TRBJ2-7, with D uncertain. V gave up 4 bases and J gave up 5 bases, with 15 bases separating them. Germline lookup yields CDR1 SEHNR and CDR2 FQNEAQ (reference sequence). This CDR3 has 14 amino acids. CDR3 coding DNA: TGTGCCAGCAGCTCGGATGGTGGGGTCAACGAGCAGTACTTC. Its protein product is CASSSDGGVNEQYF.

This clonotype has a count of ten or more. The gene calls are TRBV6-1 and TRBJ2-5; D is perhaps TRBD2 (5 bases). Germline lookup yields CDR1 MNHNS and CDR2 SASEGT. The CDR3 runs 13 residues. V lost 5 bases and J lost 4, with 11 bases in between. This CDR3 reads CASSPLDGETQYF. DNA for the CDR3: TGTGCCAGCAGTCCACTAGACGGAGAGACCCAGTACTTC.

The chain has TRBV7-2 and TRBJ1-6, with no clear D. In germline, CDR1 is SGHTA, CDR2 FQGNSA. V shed 1 base and J shed 8 bases, with 12 bases lying between them. The CDR3 sequence is 15 residues long. The CDR3 DNA reads TGTGCCAGCAGCTTAGTTTCAGGAGTTGATTCACCCCTCCACTTT. Encoded protein: CASSLVSGVDSPLHF.

V is TRBV19 and J is TRBJ1-5; TRBD1 matches at 7 bases. The CDR3 runs 15 residues. After removal of 1 base from V and 4 bases from J, the junction contained 4 bases not matched to a gene. The germline gives CDR1 LNHDA, CDR2 SQIVND (reference sequence). CDR3 DNA sequence: TGTGCCAGTAGTATAGTAGGGGACAGAAATCAGCCCCAGCATTTT. It specifies CASSIVGDRNQPQHF.

This chain joins TRBV12-3 or TRBV12-4 and TRBJ2-7, with D perhaps matching TRBD2 (5 bases). Trimming took off 2 bases at V and 2 bases at J, with 16 bases between the two ends. This CDR3 contains 16 residues. CDR3 DNA sequence: TGTGCCAGCAGTTTACGGCGGAGGCCTCCCCCCTACGAGCAGTACTTC. It yields the protein CASSLRRRPPPYEQYF.

In this sample, this clonotype turned up once. This may stem from a read error, because a much larger clone lies one nucleotide away. The V gene is TRBV5-5, the J gene TRBJ2-2; no clear D. This CDR3 spans 14 amino acids. Germline values: CDR1 SGHKS, CDR2 YYEKEE (reference sequence). Trimming removed 4 bases at V and 1 base at J, with 8 bases between. The CDR3 sequence is CASSPALNTGELFF. As DNA, the CDR3 is TGTGCCAGCAGCCCCGCACTGAACACCGGGGAGCTGTTTTTT. Full variable domain (missing parts from reference TRBV5-5 and TRBJ2-2): DAGVTQSPTHLIKTRGQQVTLRCSPISGHKSVSWYQQVLGQGPQFIFQYYEKEERGRGNFPDRFSARQFPNYSSELNVNALLLGDSALYLCASSPALNTGELFFGEGSRLTVL.

The gene calls are TRBV5-6 and TRBJ2-5; TRBD2 is a possible D gene (5 bases). Germline V gene lookup returns CDR1 SGHDT and CDR2 YYEEEE. The length of the CDR3 is 14 residues. Trimming took 4 bases from V and 7 from J, leaving 17 bases between them. For the CDR3, the DNA is TGTGCCAGCAGCCGCTCACTAGATCTCGTGACCCAGTACTTC. Translating gives CASSRSLDLVTQYF.